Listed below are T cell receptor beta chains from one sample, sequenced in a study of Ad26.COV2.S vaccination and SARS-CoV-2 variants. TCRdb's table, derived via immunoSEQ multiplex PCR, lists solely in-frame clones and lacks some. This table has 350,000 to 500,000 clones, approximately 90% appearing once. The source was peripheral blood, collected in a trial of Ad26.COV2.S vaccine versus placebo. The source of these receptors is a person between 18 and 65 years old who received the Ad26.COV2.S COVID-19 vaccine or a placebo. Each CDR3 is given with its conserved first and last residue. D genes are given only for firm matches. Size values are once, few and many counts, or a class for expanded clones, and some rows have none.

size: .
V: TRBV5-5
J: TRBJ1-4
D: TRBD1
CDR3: CASSPLVQGAGKLFF
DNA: TGTGCCAGCAGTCCGCTTGTGCAGGGGGCTGGAAAACTGTTTTTT

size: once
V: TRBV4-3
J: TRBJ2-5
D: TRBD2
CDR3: CASGLAGGVETQYF
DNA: TGCGCCAGCGGACTAGCGGGGGGGGTAGAGACCCAGTACTTC

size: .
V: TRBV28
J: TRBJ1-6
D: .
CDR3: CASSFLGTISSPLHF
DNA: TGTGCCAGCAGTTTCCTCGGGACTATTAGCTCACCCCTCCACTTT

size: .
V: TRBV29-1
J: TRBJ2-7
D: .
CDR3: CSGGPTRQHYEQYF
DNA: TGCAGCGGGGGGCCTACCAGACAGCATTACGAGCAGTACTTC

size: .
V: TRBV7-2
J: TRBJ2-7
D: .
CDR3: CASSLASGTDAYF
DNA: TGTGCCAGCAGCTTAGCGTCAGGGACGGATGCGTACTTC

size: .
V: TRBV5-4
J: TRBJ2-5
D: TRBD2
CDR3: CASSPQTSGGLAETQYF
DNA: TGTGCCAGCAGCCCACAGACTAGCGGGGGGTTAGCAGAGACCCAGTACTTC

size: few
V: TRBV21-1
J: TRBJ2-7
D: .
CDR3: CASNCEQYF
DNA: TGTGCCAGCAACTGCGAGCAGTACTTC

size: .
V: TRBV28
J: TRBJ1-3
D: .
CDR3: CASEEGSLGNTIYF
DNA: TGTGCCAGCGAAGAGGGGAGTCTTGGAAACACCATATATTTT

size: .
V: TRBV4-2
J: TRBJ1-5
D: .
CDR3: CASSQDQGGQPQHF
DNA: TGTGCCAGCAGCCAGGACCAGGGAGGTCAGCCCCAGCATTTT

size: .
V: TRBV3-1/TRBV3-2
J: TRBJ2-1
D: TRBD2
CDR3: CASSLLTSGPSIVSYNEQFF
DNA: TGTGCCAGCAGCCTCCTGACTAGCGGGCCGTCTATTGTCTCCTACAATGAGCAGTTCTTC

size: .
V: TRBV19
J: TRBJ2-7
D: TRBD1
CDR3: CASSIRQGVSEQYF
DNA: TGTGCCAGTAGTATAAGACAGGGGGTGAGCGAGCAGTACTTC

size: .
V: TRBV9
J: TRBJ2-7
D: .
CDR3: CASSPAGGYEQYF
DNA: TGTGCCAGCAGCCCCGCAGGTGGCTACGAGCAGTACTTC

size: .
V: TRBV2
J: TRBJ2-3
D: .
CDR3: CASSERGDGPTQYF
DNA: TGTGCCAGCAGTGAAAGGGGCGACGGCCCCACGCAGTATTTT

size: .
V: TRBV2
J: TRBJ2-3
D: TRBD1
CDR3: CASSGKSGQNTDTQYF
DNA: TGTGCCAGCAGTGGCAAGTCGGGACAGAACACAGATACGCAGTATTTT

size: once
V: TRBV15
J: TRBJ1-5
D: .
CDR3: CATSRKTAGSKCQPQHF
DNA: TGTGCCACCAGCAGAAAGACAGCTGGGTCCAAATGTCAGCCCCAGCATTTT

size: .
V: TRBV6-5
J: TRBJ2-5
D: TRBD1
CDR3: CASSPQGRETQYF
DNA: TGTGCCAGCAGTCCACAGGGGCGCGAGACCCAGTACTTC

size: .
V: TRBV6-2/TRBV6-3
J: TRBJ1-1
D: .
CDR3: CASSYAALEAFF
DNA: TGTGCCAGCAGTTACGCGGCCTTGGAAGCTTTCTTT

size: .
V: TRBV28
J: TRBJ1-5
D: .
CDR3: CASGQISSQPQHF
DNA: TGTGCCAGCGGACAGATTAGTAGTCAGCCCCAGCATTTT

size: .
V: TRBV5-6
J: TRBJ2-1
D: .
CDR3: CASSLGRNNEQFF
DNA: TGTGCCAGCAGCTTGGGACGAAACAATGAGCAGTTCTTC

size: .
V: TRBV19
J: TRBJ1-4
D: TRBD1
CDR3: CASSLRDRVNEKLFF
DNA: TGTGCCAGTAGTCTCCGGGACAGGGTCAATGAAAAACTGTTTTTT

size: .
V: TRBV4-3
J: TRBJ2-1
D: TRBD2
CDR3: CASSQEGSGGYNEQFF
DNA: TGCGCCAGCAGCCAAGAGGGTAGCGGGGGTTACAATGAGCAGTTCTTC

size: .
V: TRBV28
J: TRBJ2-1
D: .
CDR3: CASSFGSPFNNEQFF
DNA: TGTGCCAGCAGTTTCGGGAGTCCTTTTAACAATGAGCAGTTCTTC

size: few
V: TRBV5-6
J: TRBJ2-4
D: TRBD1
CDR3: CASSLALTGGFDGIQYF
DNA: TGTGCCAGCAGCTTGGCTCTGACAGGGGGCTTCGACGGCATTCAGTACTTC

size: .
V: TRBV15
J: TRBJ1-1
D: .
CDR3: CATSLELNTEAFF
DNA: TGTGCCACCAGCCTAGAGTTGAACACTGAAGCTTTCTTT

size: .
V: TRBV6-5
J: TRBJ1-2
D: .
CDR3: CASSYSRDSVSYGYTF
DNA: TGTGCCAGCAGTTACTCGAGGGACTCGGTTAGCTATGGCTACACCTTC

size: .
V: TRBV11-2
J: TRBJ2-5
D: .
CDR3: CASSLGSTWETQYF
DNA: TGTGCCAGCAGCTTAGGGTCGACCTGGGAGACCCAGTACTTC

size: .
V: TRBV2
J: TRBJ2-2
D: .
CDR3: CASSGLGTPNTGELFF
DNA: TGTGCCAGCAGTGGACTCGGGACTCCTAACACCGGGGAGCTGTTTTTT

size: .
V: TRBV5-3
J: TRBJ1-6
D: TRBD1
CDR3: CARSQAITYRGSYNSPLHF
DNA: TGTGCCAGAAGCCAAGCCATTACCTACAGGGGCTCCTATAATTCACCCCTCCACTTT

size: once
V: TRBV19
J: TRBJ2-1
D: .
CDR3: CASTKVGGQDEQFF
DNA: TGTGCCAGTACAAAAGTCGGGGGCCAGGATGAGCAGTTCTTC

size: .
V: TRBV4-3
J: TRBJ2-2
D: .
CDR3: CASSQDRTTGELFF
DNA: TGCGCCAGCAGCCAAGACCGGACTACCGGGGAGCTGTTTTTT

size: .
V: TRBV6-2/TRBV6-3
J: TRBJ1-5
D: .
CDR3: CASSYSGREIGQPQHF
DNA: TGTGCCAGCAGTTACTCGGGCAGGGAAATCGGTCAGCCCCAGCATTTT

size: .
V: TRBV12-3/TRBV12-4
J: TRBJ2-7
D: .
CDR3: CASGSGYEQYF
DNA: TGTGCCAGCGGGTCAGGGTACGAGCAGTACTTC

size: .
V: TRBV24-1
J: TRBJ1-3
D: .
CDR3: CATSDILTAGYGNTIYF
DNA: TGTGCCACCAGTGATATACTGACCGCAGGGTACGGAAACACCATATATTTT

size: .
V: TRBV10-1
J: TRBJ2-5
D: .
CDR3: CTSRIGGIRETQYF
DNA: TGCACCAGCAGGATAGGAGGTATCCGAGAGACCCAGTACTTC

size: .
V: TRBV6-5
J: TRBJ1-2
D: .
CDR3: CASVGRNYGYTF
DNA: TGTGCCAGCGTGGGCCGGAACTATGGCTACACCTTC

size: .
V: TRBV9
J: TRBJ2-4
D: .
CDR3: CASSEGHLKNIQYF
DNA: TGTGCCAGCAGCGAGGGACACCTCAAAAACATTCAGTACTTC

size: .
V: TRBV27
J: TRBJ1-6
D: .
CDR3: CASSLLGGLGSPLHF
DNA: TGTGCCAGCAGTTTATTGGGGGGCTTGGGTTCACCCCTCCACTTT

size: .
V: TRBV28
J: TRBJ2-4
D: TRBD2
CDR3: CASSLVGGLAKNIQYF
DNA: TGTGCCAGCAGTTTGGTGGGGGGGTTAGCCAAAAACATTCAGTACTTC

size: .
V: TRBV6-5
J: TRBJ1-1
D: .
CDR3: CAITRDRGATEAFF
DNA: TGTGCCATAACCCGGGACCGGGGGGCCACTGAAGCTTTCTTT

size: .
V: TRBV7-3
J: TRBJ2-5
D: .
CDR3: CASSLSGAVQETQYF
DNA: TGTGCCAGCAGCTTATCGGGCGCCGTACAAGAGACCCAGTACTTC

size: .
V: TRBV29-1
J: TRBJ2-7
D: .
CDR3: CSVETEQYEQYF
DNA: TGCAGCGTTGAGACAGAACAGTACGAGCAGTACTTC

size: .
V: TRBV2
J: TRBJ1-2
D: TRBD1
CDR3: CASTGQGFMGYGYTF
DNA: TGTGCCAGTACGGGACAGGGGTTTATGGGCTATGGCTACACCTTC

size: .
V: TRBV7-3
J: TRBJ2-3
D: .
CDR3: CASSPGVERDTQYF
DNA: TGTGCCAGCAGCCCCGGGGTAGAAAGGGATACGCAGTATTTT

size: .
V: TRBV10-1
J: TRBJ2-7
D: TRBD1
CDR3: CASSADRYEQYF
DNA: TGCGCCAGCAGTGCGGACAGGTACGAGCAGTACTTC

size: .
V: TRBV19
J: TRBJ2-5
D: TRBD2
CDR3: CASGGGVTQYF
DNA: TGTGCCTCAGGCGGGGGGGTTACCCAGTACTTC

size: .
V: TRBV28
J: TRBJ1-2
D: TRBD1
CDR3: CASSGTGGNYGYTF
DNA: TGTGCCAGCAGCGGGACAGGGGGGAACTATGGCTACACCTTC

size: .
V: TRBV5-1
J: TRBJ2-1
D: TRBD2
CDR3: CASSASGLRPSYNEQFF
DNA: TGCGCCAGCAGCGCTAGCGGCCTACGCCCATCCTACAATGAGCAGTTCTTC

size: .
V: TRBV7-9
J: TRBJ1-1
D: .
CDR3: CASSLGAGLTEAFF
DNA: TGTGCCAGCAGCTTAGGGGCAGGGCTGACTGAAGCTTTCTTT

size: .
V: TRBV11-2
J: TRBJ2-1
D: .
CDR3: CASSLVAGVTEQFF
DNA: TGTGCCAGCAGCTTAGTGGCAGGGGTAACCGAGCAGTTCTTC